Below, one T cell receptor beta chain is given with its context. The data derive from a study of shared clonotypes between healthy human individuals. Assay: immunoSEQ multiplex PCR; the TCRdb copy retains only in-frame clones and omits some. The sample holds some 2,000,000 clones, 90% to 95% seen once. Input material: naive CD4+ T cells sorted from blood. As for subset: CD45RA+ positively selected. This TCR was recovered from a man aged 18 to 30 in good health.

The CDR3 nucleotides read TGTGCCAGCAGCGTATCGGACAGGACGAACACCGGGGAGCTGTTTTTT. Translated: CASSVSDRTNTGELFF. This chain uses TRBV9 with TRBJ2-2; TRBD1 matches 7 bases. Germline trimming cut 1 base from V and 0 bases from J; bases unmatched to any gene: 3. Germline V gene lookup returns CDR1 SGDLS and CDR2 YYNGEE. The CDR3 covers 16 residues.